What follows is one T cell receptor beta chain and its context. The antigen remains unidentified. These data belong to a study of human T cells and chemical hapten exposure. The study's findings and limits: TCRs above 1 in 1000 frequency stayed constant with DPC sensitization. Donors, who had alopecia, may show an immune response that differs from healthy people's.

V lost 10 bases to trimming and J lost 1 base, with 12 bases between them. The CDR3 has 13 residues. CDR1 is WSHSY, CDR2 SAAADI, per germline. Noted time point: pre-sensitization, week 0. Specified treatment: therapeutic diphenylcyclopropenone sensitization with weekly scalp DPC. Unfractionated whole blood served as the source for total RNA extraction. TCRdb reprocessed the RACE reads via MiXCR and lists one record per CDR3 protein. The table shows almost 40,000 distinct CDR3 sequences, with around 7.6% occurring only once. Source: whole blood, taken in connection with sensitization to the hapten diphenylcyclopropenone (DPC). This receptor was taken from a woman between 50 and 59 years old with alopecia areata. Some clones in this sample may be carry-over from other donors' samples. V gene TRBV10-2 combines with J gene TRBJ2-3; D gene unclear. The CDR3 nucleotides read TGCGCCACCACCGTCTTACGCACAGATACGCAGTATTTT. As protein: CATTVLRTDTQYF.